A single sample is the source of the 2 T cell receptor beta chains below, sequenced in a study of T cell repertoires in cytomegalovirus infection. TCRdb called the reads again in MiXCR, with one record for every CDR3 protein. The sample holds about 890,000 distinct CDR3 sequences, 30% to 40% seen once. Antigens of these TCRs are unknown. This specimen consisted of cultured CD8+ T cells from PBMCs, obtained from culture after CMV antigen stimulation. The receptors originated from a human donor in good health (CMV status not recorded). Some clones in this sample may be carry-over from other donors' samples.

The sample holds a few counts of this clonotype. The CDR3 coding sequence is TGTGCCAGCAGTTTCCGCCTCGTCGTCGGGGGGCGCAATTCACCCCTCCACTTT. Translated: CASSFRLVVGGRNSPLHF. V usage is TRBV12-3 or TRBV12-4 and J usage is TRBJ1-6; TRBD1 is a possible D gene (6 bases). The CDR3 sequence is 18 residues long. Trimming stripped 3 bases from V and 7 bases from J, with 22 bases between.

This clonotype was observed a few times. This rearrangement joins TRBV7-9 to TRBJ2-5; D remains unclear. Trimming took 3 bases from V and 4 from J, leaving 18 bases between them. The CDR3 has 16 amino acids. The germline gives CDR1 SEHNR, CDR2 FQNEAQ (reference sequence). The CDR3 DNA is TGTGCCAGCAGCTTTAACTTGGCCGATATGGTAGAGACCCAGTACTTC. Residues: CASSFNLADMVETQYF.